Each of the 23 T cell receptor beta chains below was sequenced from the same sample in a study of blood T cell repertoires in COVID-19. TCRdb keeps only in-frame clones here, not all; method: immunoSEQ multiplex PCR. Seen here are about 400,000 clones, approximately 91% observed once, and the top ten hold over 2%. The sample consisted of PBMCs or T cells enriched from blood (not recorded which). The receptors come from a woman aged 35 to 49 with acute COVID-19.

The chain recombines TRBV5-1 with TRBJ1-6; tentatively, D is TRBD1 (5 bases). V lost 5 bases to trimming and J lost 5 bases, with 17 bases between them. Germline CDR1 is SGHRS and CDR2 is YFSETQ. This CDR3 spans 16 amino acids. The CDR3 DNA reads TGCGCCAGCAGAGCCGACCCAGGGATAGATAATTCACCCCTCCACTTT. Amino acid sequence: CASRADPGIDNSPLHF.

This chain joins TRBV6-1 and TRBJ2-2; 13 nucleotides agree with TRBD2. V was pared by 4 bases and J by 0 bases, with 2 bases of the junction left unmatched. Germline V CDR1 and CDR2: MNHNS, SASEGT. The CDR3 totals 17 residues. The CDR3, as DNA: TGTGCCAGCAGTGCGACTAGCGGGGGGTCGAACACCGGGGAGCTGTTTTTT. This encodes CASSATSGGSNTGELFF.

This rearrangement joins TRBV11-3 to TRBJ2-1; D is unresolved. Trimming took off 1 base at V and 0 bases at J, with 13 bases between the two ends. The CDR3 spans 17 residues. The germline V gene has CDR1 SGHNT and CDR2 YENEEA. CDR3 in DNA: TGTGCCAGCAGCTTAGGATTCCCTGAGAGCTCCTACAATGAGCAGTTCTTC. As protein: CASSLGFPESSYNEQFF.

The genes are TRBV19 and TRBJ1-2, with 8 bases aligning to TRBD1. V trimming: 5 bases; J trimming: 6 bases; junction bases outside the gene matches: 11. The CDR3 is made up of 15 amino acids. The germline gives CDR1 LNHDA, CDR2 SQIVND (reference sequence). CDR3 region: CASSFSGGNAHGYTF. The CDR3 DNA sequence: TGTGCCAGTAGTTTTTCAGGGGGCAACGCTCATGGCTACACCTTC.

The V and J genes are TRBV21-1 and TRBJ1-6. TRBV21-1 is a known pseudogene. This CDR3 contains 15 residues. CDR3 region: CASSPARGSCSPLHF. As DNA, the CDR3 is TGTGCCAGCAGCCCGGCGAGAGGGTCGTGTTCACCCCTCCACTTT.

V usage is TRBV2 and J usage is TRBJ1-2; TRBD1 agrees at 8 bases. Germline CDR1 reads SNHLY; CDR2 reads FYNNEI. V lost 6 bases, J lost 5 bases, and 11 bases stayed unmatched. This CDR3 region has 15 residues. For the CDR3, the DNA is TGTGCCAGCAGGCCCCCCGGACAGGGAACATATGGCTACACCTTC. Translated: CASRPPGQGTYGYTF.

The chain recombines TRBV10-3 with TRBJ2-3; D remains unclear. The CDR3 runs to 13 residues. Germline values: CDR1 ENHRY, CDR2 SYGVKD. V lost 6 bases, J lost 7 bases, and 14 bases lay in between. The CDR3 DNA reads TGTGCCATCAGCCCCACTGGGCCCAATACGCAGTATTTT. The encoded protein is CAISPTGPNTQYF.

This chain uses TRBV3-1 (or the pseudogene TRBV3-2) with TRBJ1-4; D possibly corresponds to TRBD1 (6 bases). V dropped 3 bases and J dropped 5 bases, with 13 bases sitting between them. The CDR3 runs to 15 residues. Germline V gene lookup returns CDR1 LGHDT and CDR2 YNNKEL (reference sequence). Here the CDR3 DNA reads TGTGCCAGCAGCCATTTTCAGCAGGGGAATGAAAAACTGTTTTTT. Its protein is CASSHFQQGNEKLFF.

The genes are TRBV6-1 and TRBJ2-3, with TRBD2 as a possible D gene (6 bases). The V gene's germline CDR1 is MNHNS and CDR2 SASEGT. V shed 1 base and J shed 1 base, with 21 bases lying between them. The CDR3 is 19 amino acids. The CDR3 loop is CASSEDSRGWGGGTDTQYF. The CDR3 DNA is TGTGCCAGCAGTGAAGACAGTCGGGGATGGGGAGGTGGCACAGATACGCAGTATTTT.

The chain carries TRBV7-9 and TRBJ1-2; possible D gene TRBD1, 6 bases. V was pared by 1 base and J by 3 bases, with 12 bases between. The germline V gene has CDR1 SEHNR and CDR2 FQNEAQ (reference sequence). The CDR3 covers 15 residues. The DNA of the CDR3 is TGTGCCAGCAGCTTAGACAGGGTCGGTGACTATGGCTACACCTTC. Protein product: CASSLDRVGDYGYTF.

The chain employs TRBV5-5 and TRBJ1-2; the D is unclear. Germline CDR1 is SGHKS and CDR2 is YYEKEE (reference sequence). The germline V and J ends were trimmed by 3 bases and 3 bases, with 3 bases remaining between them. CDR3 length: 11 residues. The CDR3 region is CASSSYYGYTF. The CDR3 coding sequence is TGTGCCAGCAGCTCCTACTATGGCTACACCTTC.

The CDR3 DNA is TGTGCCAGCAGTGAAGCGCGAATCAATCAGCCCCAGCATTTT. This gives the protein CASSEARINQPQHF. This sequence joins TRBV6-1 and TRBJ1-5; D remains unclear. The CDR3 is 14 residues long. Per the germline V gene, CDR1 is MNHNS and CDR2 is SASEGT. Between the trimmed V and J ends, which lost 0 bases and 3 bases, there was a span of 6 bases.

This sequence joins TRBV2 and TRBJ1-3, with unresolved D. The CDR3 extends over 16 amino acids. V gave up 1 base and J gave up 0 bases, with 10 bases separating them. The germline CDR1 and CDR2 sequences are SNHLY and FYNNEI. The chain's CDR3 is CASSEDAQLSGNTIYF. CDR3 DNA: TGTGCCAGCAGTGAAGACGCTCAACTCTCTGGAAACACCATATATTTT.

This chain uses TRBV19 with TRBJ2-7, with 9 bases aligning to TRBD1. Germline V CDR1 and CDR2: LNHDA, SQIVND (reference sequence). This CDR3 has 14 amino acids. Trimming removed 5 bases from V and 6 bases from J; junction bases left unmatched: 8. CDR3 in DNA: TGTGCCAGTAGTTTACGGACAGGGGATGCCGAGCAGTACTTC. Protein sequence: CASSLRTGDAEQYF.

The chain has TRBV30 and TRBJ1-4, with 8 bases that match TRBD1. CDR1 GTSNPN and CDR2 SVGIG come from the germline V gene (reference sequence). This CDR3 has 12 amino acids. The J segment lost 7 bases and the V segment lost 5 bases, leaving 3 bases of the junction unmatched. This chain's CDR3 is CAWAGGIEKLFF. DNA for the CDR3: TGTGCCTGGGCAGGGGGCATTGAAAAACTGTTTTTT.

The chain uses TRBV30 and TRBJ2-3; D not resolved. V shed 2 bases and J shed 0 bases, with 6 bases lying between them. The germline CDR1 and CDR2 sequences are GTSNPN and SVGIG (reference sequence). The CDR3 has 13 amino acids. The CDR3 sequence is CAWSIMSTDTQYF. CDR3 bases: TGTGCCTGGAGTATAATGAGCACAGATACGCAGTATTTT.

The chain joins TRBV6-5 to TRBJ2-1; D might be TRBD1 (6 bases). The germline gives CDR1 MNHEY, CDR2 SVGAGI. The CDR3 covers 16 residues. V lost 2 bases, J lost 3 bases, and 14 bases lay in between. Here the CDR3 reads CASSYRRDIGYNEQFF. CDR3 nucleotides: TGTGCCAGCAGTTACCGTCGGGACATCGGCTACAATGAGCAGTTCTTC.

CDR3 DNA: TGTGCCAGTAGTCTGGGACAGTCCACAGATACGCAGTATTTT. Translating gives CASSLGQSTDTQYF. V and J are TRBV19 and TRBJ2-3, with 7 bases lining up with TRBD1. Trimming at V came to 5 bases and at J to 2 bases, leaving 4 bases not matched to a gene. The CDR3 contains 14 residues. The germline V gene encodes CDR1 LNHDA and CDR2 SQIVND (reference sequence).

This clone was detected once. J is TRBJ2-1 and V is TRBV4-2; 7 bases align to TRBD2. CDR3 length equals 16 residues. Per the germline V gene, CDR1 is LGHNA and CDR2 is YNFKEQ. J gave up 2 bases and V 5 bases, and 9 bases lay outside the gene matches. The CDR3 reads CASSNKRGVPYNEQFF. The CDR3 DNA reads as TGTGCCAGCAGCAACAAGCGGGGCGTTCCCTACAATGAGCAGTTCTTC.

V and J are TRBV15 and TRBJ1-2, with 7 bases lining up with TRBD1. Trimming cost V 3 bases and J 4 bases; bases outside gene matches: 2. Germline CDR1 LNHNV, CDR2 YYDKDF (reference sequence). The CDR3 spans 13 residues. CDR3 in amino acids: CATSRDRFYGYTF. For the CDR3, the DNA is TGTGCCACCAGCAGGGACAGGTTCTATGGCTACACCTTC. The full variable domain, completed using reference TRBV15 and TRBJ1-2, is DAMVIQNPRYQVTQFGKPVTLSCSQTLNHNVMYWYQQKSSQAPKLLFHYYDKDFNNEADTPDNFQSRRPNTSFCFLDIRSPGLGDTAMYLCATSRDRFYGYTFGSGTRLTVV.

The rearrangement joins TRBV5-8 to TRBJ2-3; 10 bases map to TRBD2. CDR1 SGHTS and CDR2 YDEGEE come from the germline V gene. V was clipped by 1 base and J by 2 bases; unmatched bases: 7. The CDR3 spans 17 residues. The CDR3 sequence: CASSLSGGALNTDTQYF. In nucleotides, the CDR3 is TGTGCCAGCAGCTTGAGCGGGGGGGCCTTAAACACAGATACGCAGTATTTT.

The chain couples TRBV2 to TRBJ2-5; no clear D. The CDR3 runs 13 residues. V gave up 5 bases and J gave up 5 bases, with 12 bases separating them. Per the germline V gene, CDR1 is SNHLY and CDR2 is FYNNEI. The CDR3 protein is CASSPTGTETQYF. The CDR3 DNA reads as TGTGCCAGCAGTCCGACGGGTACGGAGACCCAGTACTTC.

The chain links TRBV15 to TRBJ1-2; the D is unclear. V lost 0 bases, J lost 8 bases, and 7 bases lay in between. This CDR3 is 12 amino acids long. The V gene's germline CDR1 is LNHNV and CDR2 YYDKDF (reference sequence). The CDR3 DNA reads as TGTGCCACCAGCAGAGATCTATGGGGCTACACCTTC. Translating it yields CATSRDLWGYTF.